The 27 T cell receptor beta chains reported below all come from one sample, sequenced in a study of spatial heterogeneity in lung cancer. Broader study findings: Tumor mutation count correlated with how many alpha and beta TCRs expanded intratumorally.

Their target antigens are unknown. MiXCR was run by TCRdb on the 5' RACE reads, yielding one entry per CDR3 protein. The sample records about 16,000 distinct CDR3 sequences, under 7% being singletons. As to time point: sample taken at primary tumor resection. This specimen was lung tumor tissue, taken at surgery. The receptors derive from a female donor with early-stage non-small cell lung cancer.

By sample fraction, this clonotype is medium-sized (0.01 to 0.1%). The V gene is TRBV30, the J gene TRBJ2-7; D gene unclear. This CDR3 spans 12 amino acids. Deletions cut 1 base from V and 3 bases from J, with 7 bases between. CDR1 and CDR2 (germline): GTSNPN, SVGIG (reference sequence). CDR3 coding DNA: TGTGCCTGGAGTGGCCAGTTCTACGAGCAGTACTTC. Protein: CAWSGQFYEQYF.

This clonotype was picked up many times. The J gene is TRBJ2-1, the V gene TRBV11-2, with 10 bases matching TRBD2. Germline values: CDR1 SGHAT, CDR2 FQNNGV. V dropped 10 bases and J dropped 9; count of bases not matched to a gene: 15. This CDR3 has 15 amino acids. CDR3 protein: CATPRPGTSEVEQFF. The CDR3 region has the DNA TGTGCCACTCCTCGACCGGGGACTAGCGAGGTTGAGCAGTTCTTC.

This clonotype was seen many times. This chain uses TRBV7-3 with TRBJ2-5; 8 nucleotides match TRBD2. This CDR3 is 15 amino acids long. V trimming: 4 bases; J trimming: 9 bases; junction bases outside the gene matches: 13. Germline assignment: CDR1 SGHTA and CDR2 FQGTGA. The CDR3 DNA reads as TGTGCCAGCAGCTCTACGATAGCGGGACCCCAGGCCCAGTACTTC. Residues: CASSSTIAGPQAQYF. The complete variable domain, with remaining parts taken from reference TRBV7-3 and TRBJ2-5, reads GAGVSQTPSNKVTEKGKYVELRCDPISGHTALYWYRQSLGQGPEFLIYFQGTGAADDSGLPNDRFFAVRPEGSVSTLKIQRTERGDSAVYLCASSSTIAGPQAQYFGPGTRLLVL.

This clonotype was found many times. This sequence joins TRBV30 and TRBJ2-7; 8 nucleotides match TRBD1. The germline CDR1 and CDR2 sequences are GTSNPN and SVGIG (reference sequence). The CDR3 is 13 amino acids. The junction had 13 bases not matched to a gene; V was cut back by 8 bases and J by 7 bases. CDR3 nucleotides: TGTGCCAGCGAAGGACAGGGCGGATGGGAGCAGTACTTC. Amino acids: CASEGQGGWEQYF.

This clonotype was counted between two and nine times. V and J are TRBV24-1 and TRBJ2-1, with 8 bases aligning to TRBD1. The CDR3 consists of 14 residues. The V segment lost 4 bases and the J segment 5 bases; nucleotides outside the gene matches: 3. CDR1 is KGHDR, CDR2 SFDVKD, per germline. CDR3 in amino acids: CATSEVDRDNEQFF. For the CDR3, the DNA is TGTGCCACCAGTGAAGTGGACAGGGACAATGAGCAGTTCTTC.

This clonotype was recorded once. A much larger clone differs from this one at a single base, so this may be a read error. Without the conserved terminal phenylalanine or tryptophan, this CDR3 likely stems from a read error. The CDR3 spells CASSLMAALAYEQYI. The DNA for the CDR3 is TGTGCCAGCAGTTTAATGGCCGCACTAGCCTACGAGCAGTACATC. The genes are TRBV27 and TRBJ2-7; D is perhaps TRBD2 (5 bases). The germline CDR1 and CDR2 sequences are MNHEY and SMNVEV (reference sequence). The CDR3 is 15 amino acids. Trimming pared 2 bases from V and 2 bases from J, leaving 13 bases between.

As to this clonotype: This may be a read error: a much more frequent sequence differs by one nucleotide. The V and J genes are TRBV12-3 or TRBV12-4 and TRBJ2-7; TRBD2 aligns across 7 bases. The V gene end was trimmed by 5 bases and the J gene end by 5 bases; junction bases not matched to a gene: 9. This CDR3 has 14 amino acids. In DNA, the CDR3 is TGTGCCAGCAGTCAGGGAATAGCGGGCAACGAGCAGTACTTC. It codes for CASSQGIAGNEQYF.

This clonotype was observed many times. The chain recombines TRBV6-2 or TRBV6-3 with TRBJ2-2, with a weak D call TRBD2 (6 bases). The germline gives CDR1 MNHEY, CDR2 SVGEGT. V shed 6 bases and J shed 5 bases, with 7 bases lying between them. The CDR3 length is 12 residues. The CDR3 reads CASRTRTGELFF. The CDR3 DNA reads as TGTGCCAGCAGGACTAGGACCGGGGAGCTGTTTTTT.

There are a few counts of this clonotype. The DNA of the CDR3 is TGTGCCAGCAGCCAAGATCTGGGCTCTAGCGGCGGGTCCCATGAGCAGTTCTTC. Protein: CASSQDLGSSGGSHEQFF. The rearrangement joins TRBV4-2 to TRBJ2-1, with 7 bases matching TRBD2. The junction had 16 bases not matched to a gene; V was cut back by 0 bases and J by 8 bases. Germline V CDR1 and CDR2: LGHNA, YNFKEQ. The CDR3 runs 18 residues.

This clonotype has a count of ten or more. V gene TRBV28 combines with J gene TRBJ2-3; no firm D call. V was cut by 7 bases and J by 2 bases, with 13 bases left in between. This CDR3 contains 14 residues. Germline V lookup: CDR1 MDHEN, CDR2 SYDVKM. The CDR3 region has the DNA TGTGCCAGCACCTCGCAGGCCGTCACAGATACGCAGTATTTT. This encodes CASTSQAVTDTQYF.

In its sample, this clonotype was seen a few times. The chain employs TRBV6-2 or TRBV6-3 and TRBJ2-1, with 11 bases lining up with TRBD2. The J segment lost 6 bases and the V segment lost 3 bases, leaving 1 base of the junction unmatched. This CDR3 spans 14 amino acids. The germline gives CDR1 MNHEY, CDR2 SVGEGT. The CDR3 is CASSYSGRANEQFF. In nucleotides, the CDR3 is TGTGCCAGCAGTTATAGCGGGAGGGCCAATGAGCAGTTCTTC.

This clonotype was seen once. This could be a read error, since a much larger clone is one nucleotide away. The V and J genes are TRBV27 and TRBJ2-2; no clear D. V lost 2 bases to trimming and J lost 2 bases, with 9 bases between them. Germline values: CDR1 MNHEY, CDR2 SMNVEV (reference sequence). The CDR3 covers 15 residues. The CDR3 sequence: CASSLKEVNTGELFF. The CDR3 DNA follows: TGTGCCAGCAGTTTAAAAGAGGTAAACACCGGGGAGCTGTTTTTT.

This clonotype was observed many times. This chain joins TRBV11-2 and TRBJ1-2, with D hard to call. The CDR3 covers 14 residues. Germline-derived CDR1 and CDR2 are SGHAT and FQNNGV. The V and J ends lost 1 base and 4 bases respectively, with 10 bases between them. The CDR3 protein is CASSLVETGYGYTF. The CDR3 DNA follows: TGTGCCAGCAGCTTAGTGGAGACGGGCTATGGCTACACCTTC.

This clonotype was detected ten times or more. The V gene is TRBV20-1, the J gene TRBJ1-5; 8 bases are a match to TRBD1. CDR3 size: 14 residues. The germline CDR1 and CDR2 sequences are DFQATT and SNEGSKA (reference sequence). V shed 5 bases, J shed 7 bases, and the junction held 10 bases outside the gene matches. CDR3 amino acids: CSARTGPIRQPQHF. The CDR3 DNA reads TGCAGTGCTCGGACAGGGCCGATCAGACAGCCCCAGCATTTT.

The genes are TRBV11-2 and TRBJ2-6; D is unclear. Germline values: CDR1 SGHAT, CDR2 FQNNGV. The V end was cut by 1 base, the J end by 4 bases, with 8 bases between. There are 15 residues in the CDR3. CDR3 amino acids: CASSLGLAGANVLTF. CDR3 nucleotides: TGTGCCAGCAGCTTAGGGCTTGCGGGGGCCAACGTCCTGACTTTC.

The rearrangement links TRBV6-6 to TRBJ2-5, with D perhaps TRBD2 (6 bases). The CDR3 length is 15 residues. Trimming pared 6 bases from V and 4 bases from J, leaving 18 bases between. Germline CDR1 is MNHNY and CDR2 is SVGAGI (reference sequence). CDR3 nucleotide sequence: TGTGCCAGCAGACTCCCACTAGCTGCGGGAGAGACCCAGTACTTC. Encoded protein: CASRLPLAAGETQYF.

This clonotype was seen more than once but under ten times. The chain links TRBV20-1 to TRBJ2-1; 11 bases match TRBD2. This CDR3 spans 16 amino acids. CDR1 is DFQATT, CDR2 SNEGSKA, per germline (reference sequence). Germline trimming cut 2 bases from V and 7 bases from J; bases unmatched to any gene: 10. CDR3 bases: TGCAGTGCTAGACTCTTAGCGGGAGGGCCACGGAATGAGCAGTTCTTC. Protein product: CSARLLAGGPRNEQFF.

In its sample, this clonotype ranks as medium-sized. The genes are TRBV10-3 and TRBJ1-4, with 8 bases identical to TRBD1. Looked up from germline, CDR1 is ENHRY and CDR2 is SYGVKD. CDR3 length: 13 residues. The trim removed 10 bases at V and 8 bases at J, leaving 9 bases unmatched. The CDR3 loop reads CATSTGAREKLFF. The CDR3, as DNA: TGTGCCACCTCGACAGGGGCTCGAGAAAAACTGTTTTTT.

The chain combines TRBV20-1 with TRBJ2-1; no clear D. CDR1 is DFQATT, CDR2 SNEGSKA, per germline (reference sequence). V was trimmed by 0 bases and J by 6 bases, leaving 12 bases between them. CDR3 size: 14 residues. The CDR3 DNA is TGCAGTGCTAGAGATGGATGGCTTCTCAATGAGCAGTTCTTC. Its translation is CSARDGWLLNEQFF.

This clonotype came up many times. V gene TRBV6-2 or TRBV6-3 combines with J gene TRBJ2-7; TRBD2 agrees at 12 bases. V dropped 5 bases and J dropped 3; count of bases not matched to a gene: 2. Germline CDR1 reads MNHEY; CDR2 reads SVGEGT. This CDR3 contains 14 residues. Here the CDR3 reads CASSKTSGSYEQYF. The DNA for the CDR3 is TGTGCCAGCAGTAAGACTAGCGGGAGCTACGAGCAGTACTTC.

This clonotype was observed a few times. This CDR3 reads CASSLMGSGDEQFF. Written as DNA, the CDR3 is TGCGCCAGCAGCTTGATGGGGTCCGGCGATGAGCAGTTCTTC. V is TRBV5-1 and J is TRBJ2-1; no reliable D call. This CDR3 is built from 14 residues. The V gene's germline CDR1 is SGHRS and CDR2 YFSETQ. Trimming took 1 base from V and 8 from J, leaving 13 bases between them.

This clonotype has a count of ten or more. V and J are TRBV6-5 and TRBJ2-7; TRBD1 matches at 9 bases. The CDR3 is 14 residues long. Per germline, CDR1 MNHEY and CDR2 SVGAGI. J gave up 4 bases and V 6 bases, and 7 bases lay outside the gene matches. CDR3 sequence (DNA): TGTGCCAGCAGCCCCGGACAGGGGAAGTACGAGCAGTACTTC. Protein product: CASSPGQGKYEQYF.

The table lists this clonotype with many counts. The chain joins TRBV5-5 to TRBJ2-3; 7 nucleotides match TRBD1. Looked up from germline, CDR1 is SGHKS and CDR2 is YYEKEE (reference sequence). V lost 5 bases to trimming and J lost 4 bases; unmatched junction nucleotides: 10. The CDR3 extends over 15 amino acids. This chain's CDR3 is CASRWGVTGADTQYF. In nucleotides, the CDR3 is TGTGCCAGCAGGTGGGGTGTAACAGGGGCAGATACGCAGTATTTT.

This chain uses TRBV6-2 or TRBV6-3 with TRBJ2-1; 7 positions match TRBD2. The germline V gene has CDR1 MNHEY and CDR2 SVGEGT. The CDR3 runs to 14 residues. J gave up 7 bases and V 0 bases, and 3 bases lay outside the gene matches. CDR3 nucleotides: TGTGCCAGCAGTTACTCGATTAGCGGGAATGAGCAGTTCTTC. This sequence encodes CASSYSISGNEQFF.

This sequence joins TRBV7-9 and TRBJ2-1; 9 positions match TRBD1. Germline loops: CDR1 SEHNR, CDR2 FQNEAQ (reference sequence). The V gene end was trimmed by 5 bases and the J gene end by 6 bases; junction bases not matched to a gene: 8. The CDR3 runs 15 residues. The CDR3 nucleotides are TGTGCCAGCAGCCACCGGGACAGGGCCTTCAATGAGCAGTTCTTC. It encodes CASSHRDRAFNEQFF.

This clonotype came up many times. The rearrangement uses TRBV11-2 and TRBJ2-7, with 11 bases fitting TRBD2. Per germline, CDR1 SGHAT and CDR2 FQNNGV. Trimming at V came to 1 base and at J to 3 bases, leaving 5 bases not matched to a gene. The CDR3 length is 16 residues. CDR3 protein: CASSLGLAGGIYEQYF. As DNA, the CDR3 is TGTGCCAGCAGCTTAGGCCTAGCGGGAGGTATCTACGAGCAGTACTTC.

The chain links TRBV12-3 or TRBV12-4 to TRBJ2-6; unclear D gene. This CDR3 is 14 amino acids long. Trimming shortened V by 3 bases and J by 1 base, and 4 bases separated the two germline ends. CDR3 DNA: TGTGCCAGCAGTTTGACTTCTGGGGCCAACGTCCTGACTTTC. This sequence encodes CASSLTSGANVLTF.